These 28 T cell receptor beta chains share one sample of origin, sequenced in a study of T cells in localized non-small cell lung cancer. Assay: immunoSEQ multiplex PCR; the TCRdb copy retains only in-frame clones and omits some. The table records about 28,000 clones, 87% of them present only once. This specimen was peripheral blood, taken before any cancer treatment. The receptors come from a male donor aged 60 or over with stage I lung adenocarcinoma.

The rearrangement links TRBV18 to TRBJ1-6, with D uncertain. This CDR3 has 14 residues. V was clipped by 1 base and J by 5 bases, with 6 bases between them. Germline CDR1 and CDR2: KGHSH and LQKENI. In nucleotides, the CDR3 is TGTGCCAGCTCACCACAGCCTAATAATTCACCCCTCCACTTT. Amino acids: CASSPQPNNSPLHF.

This chain joins TRBV6-5 and TRBJ2-1; unclear D gene. CDR1 is MNHEY and CDR2 is SVGAGI in the germline V gene. Deletions cut 2 bases from V and 0 bases from J, with 8 bases between. This CDR3 contains 15 residues. The CDR3 DNA reads as TGTGCCAGCAGTTACGATCAATTCTCCTACAATGAGCAGTTCTTC. Translated: CASSYDQFSYNEQFF.

This clone was recorded once. The rearrangement links TRBV30 to TRBJ2-3, with D maybe TRBD1 (6 bases). The CDR3 is 12 residues long. Germline assignment: CDR1 GTSNPN and CDR2 SVGIG (reference sequence). V gave up 5 bases and J gave up 2 bases, with 8 bases separating them. The CDR3 sequence: CAWGQNTDTQYF. The CDR3 region has the DNA TGTGCCTGGGGACAGAACACAGATACGCAGTATTTT.

V and J are TRBV11-2 and TRBJ2-1; 9 bases fit TRBD2. The CDR3 sequence is 16 residues long. V shed 0 bases, J shed 5 bases, and the junction held 5 bases outside the gene matches. CDR1 and CDR2 from the germline V gene are SGHAT and FQNNGV. CDR3 loop: CASSLERAGGNNEQFF. The CDR3 nucleotides are TGTGCCAGCAGCTTAGAACGGGCGGGGGGGAACAATGAGCAGTTCTTC.

The chain is built from TRBV11-2 and TRBJ2-3; no definite D call. This CDR3 is 15 amino acids long. With 0 bases removed from V and 1 base from J, the gap between germline ends came to 8 bases. Germline CDR1 SGHAT, CDR2 FQNNGV. The CDR3 sequence is CASSLEVGRTDTQYF. The CDR3 region has the DNA TGTGCCAGCAGCTTAGAGGTGGGCCGCACAGATACGCAGTATTTT. The full variable domain, with the rest looked up from reference TRBV11-2 and TRBJ2-3, is EAGVAQSPRYKIIEKRQSVAFWCNPISGHATLYWYQQILGQGPKLLIQFQNNGVVDDSQLPKDRFSAERLKGVDSTLKIQPAKLEDSAVYLCASSLEVGRTDTQYFGPGTRLTVL.

This chain joins TRBV9 and TRBJ2-1, with a possible D match to TRBD2 (6 bases). V lost 0 bases and J lost 4, with 11 bases in between. This CDR3 comprises 15 residues. Germline V gene data show CDR1 as SGDLS and CDR2 as YYNGEE. CDR3: CASSVDSGAYNEQFF. CDR3 nucleotide sequence: TGTGCCAGCAGCGTAGATAGCGGAGCTTACAATGAGCAGTTCTTC.

The chain joins TRBV6-5 to TRBJ1-5; D remains unclear. V gave up 0 bases and J gave up 6 bases, with 9 bases separating them. There are 14 residues in the CDR3. Germline values: CDR1 MNHEY, CDR2 SVGAGI. CDR3: CASSYSGISQPQHF. The DNA for the CDR3 is TGTGCCAGCAGTTACTCAGGGATCTCTCAGCCCCAGCATTTT.

This clone was detected only once. The V call is TRBV7-8, the J call TRBJ1-5, with D uncertain. The V gene lost 1 base and the J gene lost 0 bases, with 13 bases spanning the gap. CDR1 SGHVS and CDR2 FQNEAQ come from the germline V gene. CDR3 length equals 17 residues. This CDR3 reads CASSLEAPAYSNQPQHF. In DNA form, the CDR3 reads TGTGCCAGCAGCTTAGAGGCGCCGGCATATAGCAATCAGCCCCAGCATTTT.

The chain carries TRBV6-9 and TRBJ2-5; 9 bases fit TRBD1. The trim removed 8 bases at V and 1 base at J, leaving 8 bases unmatched. Germline loops: CDR1 MNHGY, CDR2 SVAAGI. This CDR3 is built from 15 residues. The CDR3 here is CASGPGTGSQETQYF. CDR3 nucleotide sequence: TGTGCCAGCGGTCCCGGGACAGGGTCCCAAGAGACCCAGTACTTC.

In its sample, this clone was seen a few times. The rearrangement joins TRBV28 to TRBJ1-2; D perhaps matches TRBD1 (6 bases). The germline CDR1 and CDR2 sequences are MDHEN and SYDVKM. Trimming pared 5 bases from V and 6 bases from J, leaving 22 bases between. The CDR3 has 16 residues. The CDR3 DNA is TGTGCCAGCAGTGCTACAGGGTTTGATTTAGGACATGGCTACACCTTC. Translating gives CASSATGFDLGHGYTF.

V gene TRBV5-1 combines with J gene TRBJ1-4, with D maybe TRBD1 (5 bases). Germline V CDR1 and CDR2: SGHRS, YFSETQ. Trimming shortened V by 3 bases and J by 4 bases, and 13 bases separated the two germline ends. The CDR3 spans 15 residues. For the CDR3, the DNA is TGCGCCAGCAGCTCCGGAGGGGCCGATAATGAAAAACTGTTTTTT. It codes for CASSSGGADNEKLFF.

This clone was observed once. V and J are TRBV7-2 and TRBJ2-3; D may be TRBD1 (5 bases). The CDR3 runs 12 residues. Per germline, CDR1 SGHTA and CDR2 FQGNSA. Trimming took off 6 bases at V and 5 bases at J, with 9 bases between the two ends. The CDR3 coding sequence is TGTGCCAGCAGTATCAGGGAAGATACGCAGTATTTT. This translates into CASSIREDTQYF.

This chain links TRBV6-5 with TRBJ1-2; TRBD1 matches 9 bases. Germline V gene lookup returns CDR1 MNHEY and CDR2 SVGAGI. This CDR3 comprises 15 residues. V trimming: 6 bases; J trimming: 4 bases; junction bases outside the gene matches: 9. The CDR3 region has the DNA TGTGCCAGCAGAAAGGGACAGGGACGAGGCTATGGCTACACCTTC. It codes for CASRKGQGRGYGYTF.

This sequence joins TRBV6-5 and TRBJ1-1; maybe TRBD1 (5 bases). Per the germline V gene, CDR1 is MNHEY and CDR2 is SVGAGI. The CDR3 length is 13 residues. V was pared by 6 bases and J by 3 bases, with 11 bases between. This CDR3 reads CASRTTGHTEAFF. CDR3 coding DNA: TGTGCCAGCAGGACAACAGGTCACACTGAAGCTTTCTTT.

The chain employs TRBV6-5 and TRBJ1-3; a weak D match, TRBD1 (5 bases). V lost 2 bases, J lost 6 bases, and 14 bases lay in between. The CDR3 is made up of 15 amino acids. Germline V CDR1 and CDR2: MNHEY, SVGAGI. The CDR3 is CASSYIPTEENTIYF. The DNA for the CDR3 is TGTGCCAGCAGTTACATCCCGACAGAGGAAAACACCATATATTTT.

V and J are TRBV18 and TRBJ2-5; 7 nucleotides line up with TRBD1. The germline gives CDR1 KGHSH, CDR2 LQKENI. After removal of 5 bases from V and 3 bases from J, the junction contained 3 bases not matched to a gene. This CDR3 region has 13 residues. CDR3 residues: CASSLGQKETQYF. CDR3 nucleotides: TGTGCCAGCTCATTGGGACAGAAAGAGACCCAGTACTTC.

The chain has TRBV6-5 and TRBJ2-7; D may be TRBD2 (5 bases). The CDR3 sequence is 12 residues long. Germline V gives CDR1 MNHEY, CDR2 SVGAGI. The V end was cut by 4 bases, the J end by 5 bases, with 9 bases between. CDR3 residues: CASSWTGNEQYF. The CDR3 DNA is TGTGCCAGCAGTTGGACGGGAAACGAGCAGTACTTC.

The CDR3 region is CASGRQGVRDTQYF. CDR3 DNA: TGTGCCAGCGGCCGTCAGGGGGTGAGAGATACGCAGTATTTT. The chain couples TRBV7-2 to TRBJ2-3; 7 bases fit TRBD1. J gave up 5 bases and V 8 bases, and 10 bases lay outside the gene matches. Germline V lookup: CDR1 SGHTA, CDR2 FQGNSA. The CDR3 consists of 14 residues.

The chain combines TRBV4-2 with TRBJ2-7; no clear D gene. The CDR3 loop spans 13 amino acids. CDR1 LGHNA and CDR2 YNFKEQ come from the germline V gene. Trimming left V 0 bases short and J 7 bases short, with 10 bases between. In nucleotides, the CDR3 is TGTGCCAGCAGCCAAGATACATTGGGGGAGCAGTACTTC. As protein: CASSQDTLGEQYF.

The chain uses TRBV23-1 and TRBJ1-1; TRBD1 aligns across 9 bases. TRBV23-1 is flagged as an ORF with uncertain function. J gave up 3 bases and V 7 bases, and 3 bases lay outside the gene matches. This CDR3 is 13 amino acids long. The CDR3 region has the DNA TGCGCCAGCAACAGGGGGCTACACACTGAAGCTTTCTTT. Its protein product is CASNRGLHTEAFF.

The chain is built from TRBV7-9 and TRBJ1-1; 7 bases fit TRBD1. Germline trimming cut 7 bases from V and 0 bases from J; bases unmatched to any gene: 5. CDR1 is SEHNR and CDR2 is FQNEAQ in the germline V gene (reference sequence). The CDR3 covers 14 residues. In DNA form, the CDR3 reads TGTGCCAGCACCACAGGGGTCCTGAACACTGAAGCTTTCTTT. It is translated as CASTTGVLNTEAFF.

The chain's CDR3 is CASSYKDPYEQYF. CDR3 nucleotides: TGTGCCAGCAGTTACAAGGACCCCTACGAGCAGTACTTC. The rearrangement uses TRBV6-6 and TRBJ2-7; D call uncertain. V was shortened by 2 bases and J by 2 bases, with 7 bases between the two germline ends. Germline assignment: CDR1 MNHNY and CDR2 SVGAGI (reference sequence). The length of the CDR3 is 13 residues.

The chain joins TRBV2 to TRBJ1-2, with 8 positions matching TRBD1. Trimming took 5 bases from V and 8 from J; bases not matched to a gene: 7. CDR1 SNHLY and CDR2 FYNNEI come from the germline V gene. There are 13 residues in the CDR3. The CDR3 is CASSPQGAGGYTF. CDR3 DNA: TGTGCCAGCAGTCCGCAGGGGGCAGGGGGCTACACCTTC.

The chain joins TRBV27 to TRBJ1-1; 8 nucleotides align to TRBD1. CDR1 is MNHEY, CDR2 SMNVEV, per germline (reference sequence). The CDR3 runs to 14 residues. V was clipped by 4 bases and J by 6 bases; unmatched bases: 7. CDR3 in amino acids: CASSSPGGNAEAFF. The DNA of the CDR3 is TGTGCCAGCAGTTCCCCAGGGGGCAATGCTGAAGCTTTCTTT.

The chain employs TRBV4-1 and TRBJ2-5, with D possibly being TRBD2 (6 bases). Germline CDR1 and CDR2: MGHRA and YSYEKL. The length of the CDR3 is 17 residues. V was trimmed by 0 bases and J by 4 bases, leaving 18 bases between them. CDR3 region: CASSQEESRDAGETQYF. CDR3 DNA sequence: TGCGCCAGCAGCCAAGAAGAATCGCGGGACGCTGGAGAGACCCAGTACTTC.

The chain carries TRBV4-3 and TRBJ2-3; 9 nucleotides align to TRBD1. This CDR3 region has 16 residues. Germline assignment: CDR1 LGHNA and CDR2 YSLEER. The V segment lost 0 bases and the J segment 4 bases; nucleotides outside the gene matches: 5. The CDR3 here is CASSQDWGQGADTQYF. Written as DNA, the CDR3 is TGCGCCAGCAGCCAAGATTGGGGACAGGGAGCAGATACGCAGTATTTT.

The chain combines TRBV18 with TRBJ2-5; 9 nucleotides match TRBD1. CDR1 and CDR2 from the germline V gene are KGHSH and LQKENI. The ends lost 6 bases at V and 4 bases at J; junction bases unmatched: 9. The CDR3 totals 15 residues. The CDR3, as DNA: TGTGCCAGCTCTCCCGGGACAGGGTTGCGAGAGACCCAGTACTTC. It translates to CASSPGTGLRETQYF.

This chain links TRBV18 with TRBJ1-1; no firm D call. CDR1 and CDR2 (germline): KGHSH, LQKENI. CDR3 length: 15 residues. The ends were cut back, 3 bases at V and 1 base at J, with 12 bases in the middle. Here the CDR3 reads CASSPRAGENTEAFF. CDR3 in DNA: TGTGCCAGCTCACCCAGAGCGGGAGAGAACACTGAAGCTTTCTTT.